Listed below are T cell receptor beta chains from one sample, sequenced in a study of cytomegalovirus exposure and HLA in healthy donors. Assay used: immunoSEQ multiplex PCR; TCRdb lists only in-frame clones, some missing. The sample lists about 160,000 clones; about 77% were seen once. Sequenced material: PBMCs. These receptors originate from a man younger than 45 in good health and CMV-seronegative. The CDR3 runs from the conserved cysteine through the conserved F or W. The D gene is left open where the match is weak. Size is omitted from some rows. Given values are once, few, many or a class for expanded clones.

j_gene: TRBJ2-3
abundance: NA
len: 13
d_gene: NA
v_gene: TRBV15
CDR3aa: CAIQLAGTDTQYF
CDR3nt: TGTGCCATCCAACTAGCAGGTACAGATACGCAGTATTTT

j_gene: TRBJ1-3
abundance: NA
len: 17
d_gene: NA
v_gene: TRBV25-1
CDR3aa: CASSELGGEGSGNTIYF
CDR3nt: TGTGCCAGCAGTGAATTGGGGGGAGAGGGCTCTGGAAACACCATATATTTT

j_gene: TRBJ1-1
abundance: NA
len: 14
d_gene: NA
v_gene: TRBV30
CDR3aa: CAWSPGVLSTEAFF
CDR3nt: TGTGCCTGGAGTCCCGGGGTCTTGAGCACTGAAGCTTTCTTT

j_gene: TRBJ2-7
abundance: few
len: 14
d_gene: NA
v_gene: TRBV27
CDR3aa: CASSLSERRQKQYF
CDR3nt: TGTGCCAGCAGTTTATCGGAGCGAAGGCAAAAGCAGTACTTC

j_gene: TRBJ2-1
abundance: NA
len: 15
d_gene: NA
v_gene: TRBV19
CDR3aa: CASSSSELSTRKQFF
CDR3nt: TGTGCCAGTAGCTCAAGTGAACTATCCACAAGGAAGCAGTTCTTC

j_gene: TRBJ2-1
abundance: NA
len: 16
d_gene: NA
v_gene: TRBV11-2
CDR3aa: CASSPLAGPSYNEQFF
CDR3nt: TGTGCCAGCAGCCCCCTGGCAGGCCCATCCTACAATGAGCAGTTCTTC

j_gene: TRBJ2-5
abundance: NA
len: 15
d_gene: NA
v_gene: TRBV6-5
CDR3aa: CASSLGGWGQETQYF
CDR3nt: TGTGCCAGCAGTCTAGGGGGTTGGGGGCAAGAGACCCAGTACTTC

j_gene: TRBJ2-2
abundance: NA
len: 16
d_gene: NA
v_gene: TRBV10-1
CDR3aa: CASSEFGTTNTGELFF
CDR3nt: TGCGCCAGCAGTGAGTTCGGGACAACGAACACCGGGGAGCTGTTTTTT

j_gene: TRBJ1-5
abundance: few
len: 20
d_gene: NA
v_gene: TRBV21-1
CDR3aa: CASSKWRPGGILFGNQPQHF
CDR3nt: TGTGCCAGCAGCAAATGGCGGCCAGGGGGGATTCTCTTTGGCAATCAGCCCCAGCATTTT

j_gene: TRBJ1-4
abundance: NA
len: 12
d_gene: NA
v_gene: TRBV30
CDR3aa: CAWSGTGEKLFF
CDR3nt: TGTGCCTGGAGTGGAACGGGTGAAAAACTGTTTTTT

j_gene: TRBJ1-2
abundance: NA
len: 14
d_gene: NA
v_gene: TRBV11-2
CDR3aa: CASSLAQGLYGYTF
CDR3nt: TGTGCCAGCAGCTTAGCCCAGGGCCTCTATGGCTACACCTTC

j_gene: TRBJ2-5
abundance: NA
len: 23
d_gene: NA
v_gene: TRBV21-1
CDR3aa: CASSKAMDRGGSGLAGVRETQYF
CDR3nt: TGTGCCAGCAGCAAAGCCATGGACAGGGGGGGTTCGGGACTAGCGGGAGTGCGGGAGACCCAGTACTTC

j_gene: TRBJ2-2
abundance: NA
len: 15
d_gene: NA
v_gene: TRBV7-7
CDR3aa: CASSLTGMGTGELFF
CDR3nt: TGTGCTAGCAGCCTTACAGGGATGGGCACCGGGGAGCTGTTTTTT

j_gene: TRBJ1-5
abundance: NA
len: 15
d_gene: TRBD1
v_gene: TRBV28
CDR3aa: CASMEGTEVRQPQHF
CDR3nt: TGTGCCAGCATGGAGGGGACAGAGGTGCGGCAGCCCCAGCATTTT

j_gene: TRBJ1-2
abundance: NA
len: 13
d_gene: NA
v_gene: TRBV6-5
CDR3aa: CASTSKALYGYTF
CDR3nt: TGTGCCAGCACCTCGAAAGCCCTATATGGCTACACCTTC

j_gene: TRBJ1-5
abundance: NA
len: 13
d_gene: NA
v_gene: TRBV14
CDR3aa: CASSAGFAQPQHF
CDR3nt: TGTGCCAGCAGCGCAGGGTTTGCTCAGCCCCAGCATTTT

j_gene: TRBJ1-2
abundance: NA
len: 14
d_gene: NA
v_gene: TRBV4-3
CDR3aa: CASSQVGRDYGYTF
CDR3nt: TGCGCCAGCAGCCAAGTGGGGAGAGACTATGGCTACACCTTC

j_gene: TRBJ1-1
abundance: NA
len: 12
d_gene: NA
v_gene: TRBV6-6
CDR3aa: CASSYEEGEAFF
CDR3nt: TGTGCCAGCAGTTACGAAGAGGGTGAAGCTTTCTTT

j_gene: TRBJ2-7
abundance: NA
len: 16
d_gene: TRBD1
v_gene: TRBV5-1
CDR3aa: CASSYLGDRLTYEQYF
CDR3nt: TGCGCCAGCAGCTACCTCGGGGACAGACTTACCTACGAGCAGTACTTC

j_gene: TRBJ2-5
abundance: NA
len: 13
d_gene: TRBD1
v_gene: TRBV28
CDR3aa: CASSSGQGETQYF
CDR3nt: TGTGCCAGCAGTTCAGGACAGGGGGAGACCCAGTACTTC